Following are 27 T cell receptor beta chains from one sample sequenced in a study of blood T cell repertoires in COVID-19. Measured with immunoSEQ multiplex PCR; TCRdb has only the in-frame clones, and not every one. The sample includes 180,000 or so clones, more than 70% seen only once; the top ten take 7.5% to 9.5%. Input material: peripheral blood. These receptors were obtained from a woman in her sixties with acute or convalescent COVID-19.

The rearrangement links TRBV7-3 to TRBJ2-1; 9 bases are shared with TRBD2. J lost 6 bases, V lost 4 bases, and 7 bases had no gene match. This CDR3 has 15 amino acids. Germline CDR1 SGHTA, CDR2 FQGTGA. CDR3 nucleotide sequence: TGTGCCAGCAGCTCCGGGACTAGCTGGTCCAATGAGCAGTTCTTC. Its translation: CASSSGTSWSNEQFF.

This clone came up a few times. The J gene is TRBJ2-3, the V gene TRBV11-2, with 9 positions matching TRBD2. V shed 1 base, J shed 0 bases, and the junction held 2 bases outside the gene matches. The CDR3 has 16 amino acids. Per the germline V gene, CDR1 is SGHAT and CDR2 is FQNNGV. The CDR3 loop is CASSLVAGASTDTQYF. CDR3 bases: TGTGCCAGCAGCTTAGTAGCGGGGGCGAGCACAGATACGCAGTATTTT.

The rearrangement links TRBV5-1 to TRBJ1-6; D may be TRBD1 (5 bases). Trimming left V 2 bases short and J 5 bases short, with 11 bases between. The CDR3 runs 15 residues. Germline V gene data show CDR1 as SGHRS and CDR2 as YFSETQ. The CDR3 here is CASSLLRGNNSPLHF. The CDR3 nucleotides are TGCGCCAGCAGCTTACTTAGGGGCAATAATTCACCCCTCCACTTT.

V and J are TRBV28 and TRBJ1-4; TRBD1 aligns across 7 bases. V was clipped by 5 bases and J by 5 bases; unmatched bases: 11. CDR1 and CDR2 (germline): MDHEN, SYDVKM. The CDR3 runs to 16 residues. This CDR3 is CASSPPGQLKNEKLFF. The CDR3 DNA follows: TGTGCCAGCAGTCCCCCGGGACAGCTGAAAAATGAAAAACTGTTTTTT.

The chain is built from TRBV28 and TRBJ1-2; 7 nucleotides agree with TRBD1. V lost 6 bases, J lost 6 bases, and 13 bases stayed unmatched. This CDR3 spans 15 amino acids. Germline loops: CDR1 MDHEN, CDR2 SYDVKM. CDR3 residues: CASSTYGQAYHGYTF. The CDR3 coding sequence is TGTGCCAGCAGCACCTACGGACAGGCGTATCATGGCTACACCTTC.

This sequence joins TRBV25-1 and TRBJ2-1, with 8 bases identical to TRBD2. After removal of 4 bases from V and 6 bases from J, the junction contained 11 bases not matched to a gene. There are 16 residues in the CDR3. CDR1 and CDR2 (germline): MGHDK, SYGVNS. The CDR3 spells CASSVTGRAGGNEQFF. CDR3 nucleotide sequence: TGTGCCAGCAGTGTTACCGGGAGGGCTGGCGGCAATGAGCAGTTCTTC.

The chain is built from TRBV4-1 and TRBJ2-2; 10 bases align to TRBD1. With 5 bases clipped from V and 7 bases from J, the junction kept 7 bases outside the gene matches. The germline V gene encodes CDR1 MGHRA and CDR2 YSYEKL. The CDR3 length is 15 residues. This CDR3 reads CASSYRTGGNGELFF. CDR3 coding DNA: TGCGCCAGCAGCTATCGGACAGGGGGGAACGGGGAGCTGTTTTTT.

The V and J genes are TRBV24-1 and TRBJ2-1, with 7 positions matching TRBD2. J lost 11 bases, V lost 4 bases, and 7 bases had no gene match. In germline, CDR1 is KGHDR, CDR2 SFDVKD. This CDR3 comprises 13 residues. The CDR3 DNA sequence: TGTGCCACCAGTGAAGGAGCGGGACTGAAGCAGTTCTTC. This translates into CATSEGAGLKQFF.

Many counts were recorded for this clone. The chain uses TRBV12-2 and TRBJ2-7; the D call in the table, TRBD2, was not verified against the DNA. TRBV12-2 is assigned pseudogene status. The length of the CDR3 is 17 residues. In DNA form, the CDR3 reads TGTGCAAGTCGCTTAACCCCGGAGTTCCCAACCTCCTACGAGCAGTACTTC. Its translation is CASRLTPEFPTSYEQYF.

This clone has just one count. The V call is TRBV6-5, the J call TRBJ1-2; a possible D gene is TRBD1 (6 bases). Germline values: CDR1 MNHEY, CDR2 SVGAGI. This CDR3 is 14 amino acids long. The germline V and J ends were trimmed by 0 bases and 8 bases, with 13 bases remaining between them. In nucleotides, the CDR3 is TGTGCCAGCAGTTACTCCCGGGACATGGGGGGCTACACCTTC. The encoded protein is CASSYSRDMGGYTF.

The chain recombines TRBV7-2 with TRBJ2-1, with a possible D match to TRBD2 (6 bases). Trimming took 4 bases from V and 2 from J, leaving 15 bases between them. This CDR3 spans 16 amino acids. Germline V gives CDR1 SGHTA, CDR2 FQGNSA. The CDR3 region has the DNA TGTGCCAGCAGCTGGAGTAGCGGAAGAACCTACAATGAGCAGTTCTTC. The encoded protein is CASSWSSGRTYNEQFF.

V usage is TRBV3-1 (or the pseudogene TRBV3-2) and J usage is TRBJ2-2, with 7 bases fitting TRBD1. Germline V lookup: CDR1 LGHDT, CDR2 YNNKEL (reference sequence). The CDR3 runs to 15 residues. V lost 4 bases, J lost 3 bases, and 5 bases stayed unmatched. CDR3 DNA: TGTGCCAGCAGCCGATGGGACAGCGACACCGGGGAGCTGTTTTTT. Translated, it gives CASSRWDSDTGELFF.

The chain uses TRBV3-1 (or the pseudogene TRBV3-2) and TRBJ1-5, with D perhaps TRBD1 (5 bases). CDR3 size: 14 residues. In germline, CDR1 is LGHDT, CDR2 YNNKEL (reference sequence). V lost 2 bases to trimming and J lost 9 bases, with 14 bases between them. As DNA, the CDR3 is TGTGCCAGCAGCCAATGGGGGGTACCCCGGCCCCAGCATTTT. This encodes CASSQWGVPRPQHF.

The CDR3, as DNA: TGTGCCAGCAGCGTAGGAGTGTCCTCTGGAAACACCATATATTTT. Protein product: CASSVGVSSGNTIYF. The J gene is TRBJ1-3, the V gene TRBV9; D remains ambiguous. The CDR3 is made up of 15 amino acids. V was cut by 0 bases and J by 0 bases, with 7 bases left in between. Germline lookup yields CDR1 SGDLS and CDR2 YYNGEE.

In this sample, this clone turned up a few times. The chain is built from TRBV19 and TRBJ1-1, with 8 bases aligning to TRBD1. The CDR3 loop spans 15 amino acids. After removal of 6 bases from V and 4 bases from J, the junction contained 10 bases not matched to a gene. Germline CDR1 and CDR2: LNHDA and SQIVND (reference sequence). The CDR3 DNA reads TGTGCCAGTAGCCTACCCAGGGGGCTAAGCACTGAAGCTTTCTTT. It specifies CASSLPRGLSTEAFF.

The chain is built from TRBV20-1 and TRBJ2-1; TRBD2 matches at 7 bases. The V and J ends lost 3 bases and 6 bases, in that order; junction bases with no gene match: 8. Germline V lookup: CDR1 DFQATT, CDR2 SNEGSKA (reference sequence). The CDR3 length is 14 residues. This CDR3 is CSASPPGGTNEQFF. As DNA, the CDR3 is TGCAGTGCTAGTCCCCCGGGAGGCACCAATGAGCAGTTCTTC.

This clone was counted a few times. The chain carries TRBV5-1 and TRBJ2-1; perhaps TRBD2 as D (5 bases). This CDR3 is built from 11 residues. Germline V lookup: CDR1 SGHRS, CDR2 YFSETQ. V dropped 5 bases and J dropped 5 bases, with 5 bases sitting between them. The CDR3 loop reads CASRTNNEQFF. CDR3 bases: TGCGCCAGCAGGACTAACAATGAGCAGTTCTTC.

Comment on this clone: Other DNA sequences of this sample code for an identical CDR3. V usage is TRBV10-1 and J usage is TRBJ1-1; 7 positions agree with TRBD1. V lost 6 bases to trimming and J lost 1 base; unmatched junction nucleotides: 2. CDR1 is WNHNN, CDR2 SYGVQD, per germline (reference sequence). This CDR3 spans 13 amino acids. The CDR3 sequence: CASSRTGNTEAFF. The DNA of the CDR3 is TGCGCCAGCAGCAGGACAGGGAACACTGAAGCTTTCTTT.

This clone appeared a few times. V gene TRBV30 combines with J gene TRBJ2-1; D not resolved. Trimming took 2 bases from V and 1 from J, leaving 15 bases between them. There are 16 residues in the CDR3. CDR1 is GTSNPN, CDR2 SVGIG, per germline (reference sequence). CDR3 residues: CAWSPAAGLSYNEQFF. CDR3 nucleotide sequence: TGTGCCTGGAGTCCCGCCGCCGGGTTGTCCTACAATGAGCAGTTCTTC.

Worth noting for this clone: Its ends do not fully match the called genes, so a read error is possible. V and J are TRBV7-7 and TRBJ2-5; 7 nucleotides agree with TRBD2. CDR1 and CDR2 from the germline V gene are SSHAT and FNYEAQ (reference sequence). The CDR3 has 14 residues. In nucleotides, the CDR3 is TGTGCTAGCAGCTTAAACGGAGCGGGGGAGACCCAGTACTTC. Translating it yields CASSLNGAGETQYF.

The chain uses TRBV6-2 or TRBV6-3 and TRBJ2-3; TRBD1 might be the D (6 bases). The V end lost 2 bases, the J end lost 5 bases, and 11 bases lay between the germline ends. This CDR3 is built from 14 residues. Germline-derived CDR1 and CDR2 are MNHEY and SVGEGT. CDR3 nucleotide sequence: TGTGCCAGCAGTTACGGGGACAACAGAGATACGCAGTATTTT. Translated: CASSYGDNRDTQYF.

This sequence joins TRBV5-6 and TRBJ1-2; TRBD1 might be the D (6 bases). V was shortened by 2 bases and J by 4 bases, with 9 bases between the two germline ends. Looked up from germline, CDR1 is SGHDT and CDR2 is YYEEEE. The CDR3 is made up of 13 amino acids. For the CDR3, the DNA is TGTGCCAGCAGCTTCGTGACAGGCTATGGCTACACCTTC. Its protein product is CASSFVTGYGYTF.

This clone came up once. The rearrangement uses TRBV30 and TRBJ1-5; 9 nucleotides match TRBD1. The CDR3 consists of 17 residues. The J segment lost 0 bases and the V segment lost 2 bases, leaving 8 bases of the junction unmatched. In germline, CDR1 is GTSNPN, CDR2 SVGIG (reference sequence). The CDR3 protein is CAWSRGQGSHSNQPQHF. CDR3 nucleotide sequence: TGTGCCTGGAGTAGGGGACAGGGCTCTCATAGCAATCAGCCCCAGCATTTT. Full variable domain (remainder filled in from reference TRBV30 and TRBJ1-5): SQTIHQWPATLVQPVGSPLSLECTVEGTSNPNLYWYRQAAGRGLQLLFYSVGIGQISSEVPQNLSASRPQDRQFILSSKKLLLSDSGFYLCAWSRGQGSHSNQPQHFGDGTRLSIL.

This clone has just a few counts. The chain has TRBV2 and TRBJ1-3; 8 bases line up with TRBD1. Germline V CDR1 and CDR2: SNHLY, FYNNEI. Trimming at V came to 4 bases and at J to 5 bases, leaving 1 base not matched to a gene. The CDR3 has 13 residues. CDR3 in DNA: TGTGCCAGCAGTGGACAGGGGAGAAACACCATATATTTT. Residues: CASSGQGRNTIYF.

J is TRBJ2-2 and V is TRBV5-1; possibly TRBD2 for D (5 bases). CDR1 is SGHRS and CDR2 is YFSETQ in the germline V gene. This CDR3 contains 14 residues. V lost 4 bases, J lost 1 base, and 8 bases lay in between. Here the CDR3 reads CASSERQNTGELFF. CDR3 in DNA: TGCGCCAGCAGCGAGCGGCAGAACACCGGGGAGCTGTTTTTT.

The chain combines TRBV30 with TRBJ1-1; 11 bases match TRBD1. The CDR3 length is 15 residues. Germline loops: CDR1 GTSNPN, CDR2 SVGIG (reference sequence). The V and J ends lost 2 bases and 4 bases, in that order; junction bases with no gene match: 6. The CDR3 here is CAWSTGQGVGTEAFF. In DNA form, the CDR3 reads TGTGCCTGGAGTACGGGACAGGGGGTAGGCACTGAAGCTTTCTTT.

The gene calls are TRBV6-2 or TRBV6-3 and TRBJ1-5; D is perhaps TRBD1 (6 bases). Germline-derived CDR1 and CDR2 are MNHEY and SVGEGT. This CDR3 contains 14 residues. The V end was cut by 4 bases, the J end by 7 bases, with 14 bases between. The CDR3 loop reads CASSSQGPQQPQHF. The CDR3 bases are TGTGCCAGCAGTTCACAGGGCCCTCAACAGCCCCAGCATTTT.